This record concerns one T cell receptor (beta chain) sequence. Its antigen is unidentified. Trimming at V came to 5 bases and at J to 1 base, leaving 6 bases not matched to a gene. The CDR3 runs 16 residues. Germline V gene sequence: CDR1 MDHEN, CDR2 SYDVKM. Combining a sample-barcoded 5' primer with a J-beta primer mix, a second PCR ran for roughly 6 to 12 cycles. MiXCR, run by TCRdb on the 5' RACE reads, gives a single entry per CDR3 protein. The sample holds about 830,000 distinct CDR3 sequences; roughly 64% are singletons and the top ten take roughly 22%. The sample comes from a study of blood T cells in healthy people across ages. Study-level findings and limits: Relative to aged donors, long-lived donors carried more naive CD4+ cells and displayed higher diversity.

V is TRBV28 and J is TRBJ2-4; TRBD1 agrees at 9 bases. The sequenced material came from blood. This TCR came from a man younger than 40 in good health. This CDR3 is CASSPDRGTAKNIQYF. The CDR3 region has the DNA TGTGCCAGCAGTCCTGACAGGGGGACGGCCAAAAACATTCAGTACTTC.